The 2 T cell receptor beta chains below come from one sample, sequenced in a study of technical replicates of blood from a few donors. Sequencing was performed with immunoSEQ multiplex PCR; in TCRdb, only in-frame clones are kept and a portion is missing. The sample lists 80,000 or so clones, approximately 75% occurring once. Material: PBMCs. These TCRs come from a human donor in good health. Some clones in this sample may be carry-over from other donors' samples.

This clone has a single count. The chain is built from TRBV10-3 and TRBJ2-3, with TRBD1 identical over 8 bases. V was clipped by 6 bases and J by 4 bases; unmatched bases: 3. CDR1 ENHRY and CDR2 SYGVKD come from the germline V gene. The CDR3 has 13 residues. The CDR3, as DNA: TGTGCCATCAGGGGACAGGTGGCAGATACGCAGTATTTT. It translates to CAIRGQVADTQYF.

V usage is TRBV6-1 and J usage is TRBJ1-2; TRBD1 agrees at 7 bases. The CDR3 loop spans 15 amino acids. The germline V gene has CDR1 MNHNS and CDR2 SASEGT. After removal of 7 bases from V and 4 bases from J, the junction contained 12 bases not matched to a gene. The CDR3 loop reads CASTNFPGQIYGYTF. In DNA form, the CDR3 reads TGTGCCAGCACCAACTTTCCGGGACAGATCTATGGCTACACCTTC.